A single sample is the source of the 20 T cell receptor beta chains below, sequenced in a study of resident and recirculating memory T cells in vitiligo. The data were produced by immunoSEQ multiplex PCR, yet TCRdb's version contains in-frame clones alone and is incomplete. The sample records more than 65,000 clones, 90% to 95% being singletons. The material sequenced was blood. These receptors were taken from a male donor with vitiligo.

This sequence joins TRBV19 and TRBJ1-1; D is possibly TRBD1 (6 bases). Germline CDR1 is LNHDA and CDR2 is SQIVND (reference sequence). CDR3 size: 14 residues. The V gene lost 5 bases and the J gene lost 5 bases, with 15 bases spanning the gap. Here the CDR3 reads CASSLGAKGTEAFF. The CDR3 DNA follows: TGTGCCAGTAGTTTGGGGGCGAAGGGTACTGAAGCTTTCTTT.

This chain joins TRBV27 and TRBJ2-3; perhaps TRBD2 as D (6 bases). CDR3 length: 13 residues. With 6 bases removed from V and 0 bases from J, the gap between germline ends came to 7 bases. CDR1 MNHEY and CDR2 SMNVEV come from the germline V gene (reference sequence). CDR3 DNA: TGTGCCAGCAGACTAGCTAGCACAGATACGCAGTATTTT. It translates to CASRLASTDTQYF.

The CDR3 spells CASSLVEGGVIHGYTF. The CDR3 bases are TGCGCCAGCAGCTTGGTGGAAGGGGGCGTCATCCATGGCTACACCTTC. This chain links TRBV5-1 with TRBJ1-2; 7 bases match TRBD1. J lost 6 bases, V lost 0 bases, and 11 bases had no gene match. The CDR3 extends over 16 amino acids. Germline CDR1 is SGHRS and CDR2 is YFSETQ.

The gene calls are TRBV28 and TRBJ1-4; possible D gene TRBD1, 5 bases. Deletions cut 8 bases from V and 8 bases from J, with 12 bases between. From germline, CDR1 is MDHEN and CDR2 SYDVKM. CDR3 length: 12 amino acids. CDR3 bases: TGTGCCAGCCGACGGAACAGGGAAAAACTGTTTTTT. It yields the protein CASRRNREKLFF.

V gene TRBV5-6 combines with J gene TRBJ2-7; D is possibly TRBD1 (6 bases). There are 14 residues in the CDR3. Trimming took off 4 bases at V and 3 bases at J, with 14 bases between the two ends. In germline, CDR1 is SGHDT, CDR2 YYEEEE. The CDR3 coding sequence is TGTGCCAGCAGCCCCAGGACAGACTTCTACGAGCAGTACTTC. Amino acid sequence: CASSPRTDFYEQYF.

This clone was seen only once. The chain combines TRBV5-4 with TRBJ2-7; D remains unclear. CDR3 length: 12 residues. In germline, CDR1 is SGHNT, CDR2 YYREEE (reference sequence). V shed 4 bases and J shed 0 bases, with 5 bases lying between them. CDR3 loop: CASSRGSYEQYF. CDR3 DNA sequence: TGTGCCAGCAGCCGAGGCTCCTACGAGCAGTACTTC.

The V and J genes are TRBV5-1 and TRBJ1-1; 7 nucleotides align to TRBD1. CDR1 and CDR2 (germline): SGHRS, YFSETQ. V lost 5 bases, J lost 2 bases, and 9 bases stayed unmatched. CDR3 length equals 15 residues. CDR3 amino acids: CASRPGQAQNTEAFF. Here the CDR3 DNA reads TGCGCCAGCAGACCCGGACAGGCGCAAAACACTGAAGCTTTCTTT. The variable domain in full, completed from reference TRBV5-1 and TRBJ1-1, reads KAGVTQTPRYLIKTRGQQVTLSCSPISGHRSVSWYQQTPGQGLQFLFEYFSETQRNKGNFPGRFSGRQFSNSRSEMNVSTLELGDSALYLCASRPGQAQNTEAFFGQGTRLTVV.

The J gene is TRBJ1-1, the V gene TRBV7-2, with a tentative D call TRBD1 (6 bases). The CDR3 is 14 amino acids. Germline CDR1 SGHTA, CDR2 FQGNSA. V was trimmed by 3 bases and J by 0 bases, leaving 8 bases between them. CDR3 in amino acids: CASSFTGMNTEAFF. The CDR3 nucleotides read TGTGCCAGCAGCTTTACAGGGATGAACACTGAAGCTTTCTTT.

The V gene is TRBV18, the J gene TRBJ2-3; TRBD1 is a possible D gene (6 bases). This CDR3 is 16 amino acids long. V gave up 6 bases and J gave up 6 bases, with 22 bases separating them. CDR1 is KGHSH and CDR2 is LQKENI in the germline V gene. Written as DNA, the CDR3 is TGTGCCAGCTCGCTCCTGACGAGGGGGAGCGAGGATACGCAGTATTTT. Protein sequence: CASSLLTRGSEDTQYF.

V usage is TRBV7-2 and J usage is TRBJ2-7, with TRBD2 identical over 10 bases. Germline V gene sequence: CDR1 SGHTA, CDR2 FQGNSA. V shed 3 bases, J shed 3 bases, and the junction held 5 bases outside the gene matches. The CDR3 is 15 residues long. CDR3 bases: TGTGCCAGCAGCTTCGGGACTAGCGCCAACTACGAGCAGTACTTC. Translation: CASSFGTSANYEQYF.

V usage is TRBV14 and J usage is TRBJ2-6; 12 bases align to TRBD1. V lost 6 bases to trimming and J lost 2 bases; unmatched junction nucleotides: 11. The CDR3 extends over 19 amino acids. The germline V gene encodes CDR1 SGHDN and CDR2 FVKESK. This chain's CDR3 is CASRTLRDRGQAGANVLTF. The CDR3 region has the DNA TGTGCCAGCAGAACTCTCCGGGACAGGGGGCAGGCTGGGGCCAACGTCCTGACTTTC.

The genes are TRBV7-3 and TRBJ1-1; D is ambiguous. V lost 6 bases, J lost 3 bases, and 11 bases lay in between. This CDR3 is built from 13 residues. Germline V gives CDR1 SGHTA, CDR2 FQGTGA. CDR3 sequence: CASSEGRDTEAFF. CDR3 DNA sequence: TGTGCCAGCAGTGAGGGTAGGGACACTGAAGCTTTCTTT. The full variable domain, rest sourced from reference TRBV7-3 and TRBJ1-1, is GAGVSQTPSNKVTEKGKYVELRCDPISGHTALYWYRQSLGQGPEFLIYFQGTGAADDSGLPNDRFFAVRPEGSVSTLKIQRTERGDSAVYLCASSEGRDTEAFFGQGTRLTVV.

The chain couples TRBV7-2 to TRBJ2-5; 8 positions agree with TRBD2. The CDR3 covers 15 residues. V shed 2 bases, J shed 2 bases, and the junction held 4 bases outside the gene matches. From germline, CDR1 is SGHTA and CDR2 FQGNSA. This chain's CDR3 is CASSLPGGRQETQYF. The CDR3, as DNA: TGTGCCAGCAGCTTACCGGGGGGGCGGCAAGAGACCCAGTACTTC.

This chain joins TRBV7-6 and TRBJ2-1; TRBD2 matches at 9 bases. V gave up 5 bases and J gave up 4 bases; unmatched junction bases: 15. Germline V gives CDR1 SGHVS, CDR2 FNYEAQ. The CDR3 is made up of 18 amino acids. The DNA for the CDR3 is TGTGCCAGCAGCCCCCGGGATAGCGGGGGTCGTCTTTACAATGAGCAGTTCTTC. Amino acid sequence: CASSPRDSGGRLYNEQFF.

V and J are TRBV6-4 and TRBJ1-6; maybe TRBD1 (6 bases). CDR1 and CDR2 (germline): MRHNA, SNTAGT. The ends were cut back, 2 bases at V and 7 bases at J, with 15 bases in the middle. This CDR3 is 16 amino acids long. CDR3 residues: CASSDGGAGQNSPLHF. The CDR3 DNA reads TGTGCCAGCAGTGACGGGGGGGCAGGACAGAATTCACCCCTCCACTTT.

V gene TRBV9 combines with J gene TRBJ2-5; D may be TRBD1 (6 bases). CDR3 size: 15 residues. V was trimmed by 0 bases and J by 5 bases, leaving 14 bases between them. Per germline, CDR1 SGDLS and CDR2 YYNGEE. The CDR3 protein is CASSVGDPTGETQYF. The CDR3, as DNA: TGTGCCAGCAGCGTAGGGGACCCAACAGGGGAGACCCAGTACTTC. The full variable domain, in which reference TRBV9 and TRBJ2-5 provide the parts outside the CDR3, is DSGVTQTPKHLITATGQRVTLRCSPRSGDLSVYWYQQSLDQGLQFLIQYYNGEERAKGNILERFSAQQFPDLHSELNLSSLELGDSALYFCASSVGDPTGETQYFGPGTRLLVL.

The V gene is TRBV2, the J gene TRBJ1-2; TRBD1 matches at 11 bases. The CDR3 consists of 15 residues. Germline lookup yields CDR1 SNHLY and CDR2 FYNNEI. The J segment lost 8 bases and the V segment lost 3 bases, leaving 8 bases of the junction unmatched. CDR3: CASSDRDRGTRGYTF. In nucleotides, the CDR3 is TGTGCCAGCAGTGACCGGGACAGGGGGACTAGAGGCTACACCTTC.

The chain has TRBV9 and TRBJ2-3; D call uncertain. This CDR3 spans 15 amino acids. The ends were cut back, 0 bases at V and 2 bases at J, with 10 bases in the middle. Germline CDR1 SGDLS, CDR2 YYNGEE. This CDR3 reads CASSVGLDPTDTQYF. Written as DNA, the CDR3 is TGTGCCAGCAGCGTAGGGCTAGACCCCACAGATACGCAGTATTTT.

The rearrangement joins TRBV11-3 to TRBJ1-6; possible D gene TRBD1, 5 bases. Between the trimmed V and J ends, which lost 2 bases and 4 bases, there was a span of 12 bases. The CDR3 has 16 residues. The germline V gene encodes CDR1 SGHNT and CDR2 YENEEA. The DNA of the CDR3 is TGTGCCAGCAGCTTAAGGAGGGGTAAGTATAATTCACCCCTCCACTTT. It encodes CASSLRRGKYNSPLHF.

The J gene is TRBJ2-5, the V gene TRBV9, with D perhaps TRBD2 (6 bases). V was clipped by 3 bases and J by 2 bases, with 8 bases between them. Per the germline V gene, CDR1 is SGDLS and CDR2 is YYNGEE. This CDR3 contains 13 residues. CDR3 DNA sequence: TGTGCCAGCAGCGCGCGGGAACAAGAGACCCAGTACTTC. It is translated as CASSAREQETQYF.